These 18 T cell receptor beta chains share one sample of origin, sequenced in a study of Graves' ophthalmopathy and Graves' hyperthyroidism. From RNA, the CDR3 regions of TCR beta chains were amplified and sequenced. The workflow started with a first-round RT-PCR run with HTBI primers and then moved on to a second-round multiplex PCR. TCRdb re-called the multiplex PCR reads with MiXCR, one entry per CDR3 protein. The data contain hundreds of thousands of distinct CDR3 sequences, about two fifths of them singletons. The sequencing input was peripheral blood. These receptors were collected from an adult man with Graves' ophthalmopathy.

This clonotype was counted many times. This sequence joins TRBV5-1 and TRBJ1-1; D might be TRBD1 (6 bases). The germline gives CDR1 SGHRS, CDR2 YFSETQ. Trimming cost V 0 bases and J 0 bases, with 12 bases left between them. The CDR3 has 16 amino acids. The CDR3 sequence is CASSLDARGMNTEAFF. DNA of the CDR3: TGCGCCAGCAGCTTGGACGCCAGGGGAATGAACACTGAAGCTTTCTTT.

This clonotype came up many times. J is TRBJ1-3 and V is TRBV2; TRBD1 is a possible D gene (5 bases). Germline V gene data show CDR1 as SNHLY and CDR2 as FYNNEI. V gave up 10 bases and J gave up 0 bases, with 13 bases separating them. The CDR3 loop spans 14 amino acids. The DNA of the CDR3 is TGTGCCATCCAGATAGGGGCCTCTGGAAACACCATATATTTT. Translating gives CAIQIGASGNTIYF.

The chain has TRBV11-1 and TRBJ2-5; the D gene is possibly TRBD2 (7 bases). CDR1 is SGHAT, CDR2 FQDESV, per germline (reference sequence). The CDR3 is 17 residues long. Trimming left V 5 bases short and J 4 bases short, with 23 bases between. CDR3 sequence reads: CASSTPGGRGKTETQYF. CDR3 nucleotide sequence: TGTGCCAGCAGCACGCCCGGGGGGCGGGGGAAAACAGAGACCCAGTACTTC.

This clonotype occurred many times. V usage is TRBV7-9 and J usage is TRBJ2-7; 8 nucleotides match TRBD1. This CDR3 contains 15 residues. Trimming took 5 bases from V and 1 from J; bases not matched to a gene: 7. CDR1 and CDR2 (germline): SEHNR, FQNEAQ (reference sequence). CDR3 nucleotide sequence: TGTGCCAGCAGCGATGGACAGGGACGGTCCTACGAGCAGTACTTC. Residues: CASSDGQGRSYEQYF. The whole variable domain, filled in from reference TRBV7-9 and TRBJ2-7, reads DTGVSQNPRHKITKRGQNVTFRCDPISEHNRLYWYRQTLGQGPEFLTYFQNEAQLEKSRLLSDRFSAERPKGSFSTLEIQRTEQGDSAMYLCASSDGQGRSYEQYFGPGTRLTVT.

The chain uses TRBV7-2 and TRBJ2-5, with 13 bases that match TRBD2. V dropped 6 bases and J dropped 5; count of bases not matched to a gene: 21. Germline loops: CDR1 SGHTA, CDR2 FQGNSA. This CDR3 comprises 20 residues. The CDR3 reads CASSPARRITSGGGSETQYF. Written as DNA, the CDR3 is TGTGCCAGCAGTCCGGCCCGCCGGATAACTAGCGGGGGGGGATCCGAGACCCAGTACTTC. Combining the CDR3 with reference TRBV7-2 and TRBJ2-5 gives the whole variable domain GAGVSQSPSNKVTEKGKDVELRCDPISGHTALYWYRQSLGQGLEFLIYFQGNSAPDKSGLPSDRFSAERTGGSVSTLTIQRTQQEDSAVYLCASSPARRITSGGGSETQYFGPGTRLLVL.

This clonotype was seen only a few times. V usage is TRBV6-4 and J usage is TRBJ1-6, with D possibly TRBD1 on 5 matching bases. The V gene's germline CDR1 is MRHNA and CDR2 SNTAGT. This CDR3 is built from 15 residues. Deletions cut 5 bases from V and 8 bases from J, with 16 bases between. The CDR3 nucleotides read TGTGCCAGCAGTTACGACAGTGGAGGGGATTCACCCCTCCACTTT. This codes for CASSYDSGGDSPLHF.

V is TRBV29-1 and J is TRBJ2-5; D not certain. Germline CDR1 SQVTM, CDR2 ANQGSEA. The length of the CDR3 is 15 residues. CDR3 sequence (DNA): TGCAGTGCCTTCCGTCCTAAGGCTGGTAGAGAGACCCAGTACTTC. It codes for CSAFRPKAGRETQYF.

The genes are TRBV15 and TRBJ2-5, with 8 bases matching TRBD1. The CDR3 covers 16 residues. V shed 3 bases and J 3 bases; nucleotides not matched to a gene: 9. Germline lookup yields CDR1 LNHNV and CDR2 YYDKDF (reference sequence). CDR3: CATSSLAVTGEETQYF. CDR3 sequence (DNA): TGTGCCACCAGCAGCTTGGCCGTGACAGGGGAAGAGACCCAGTACTTC.

The sample holds many counts of this clonotype. The rearrangement uses TRBV10-2 and TRBJ2-7; D possibly matches TRBD1 or TRBD2 (6 bases each). The V and J ends lost 10 bases and 2 bases respectively, with 18 bases between them. Per the germline V gene, CDR1 is WSHSY and CDR2 is SAAADI. The CDR3 totals 14 residues. The CDR3 coding sequence is TGCGCCACATCGCCCGAGGGGGGAACCTACGAGCAGTACTTC. Encoded protein: CATSPEGGTYEQYF.

In the case of this clonotype: One base away lies a much larger clone, so this may be a sequencing read error. V and J are TRBV19 and TRBJ1-3; D may be TRBD1 (5 bases). The CDR3 is 14 amino acids. Looked up from germline, CDR1 is LNHDA and CDR2 is SQIVND (reference sequence). CDR3 sequence: CASRSQESVDTVYF. The CDR3 DNA is TGTGCCAGTAGGTCCCAGGAGTCGGTGGACACCGTATATTTT.

The rearrangement links TRBV6-6 to TRBJ1-1; D gene unclear. V was cut by 0 bases and J by 0 bases, with 14 bases left in between. Germline assignment: CDR1 MNHNY and CDR2 SVGAGI (reference sequence). The CDR3 loop spans 17 amino acids. This chain's CDR3 is CASSYSPDYPMNTEAFF. The CDR3 region has the DNA TGTGCCAGCAGTTACTCGCCGGACTACCCTATGAACACTGAAGCTTTCTTT.

In this sample, this clonotype turned up many times. The rearrangement links TRBV20-1 to TRBJ1-1, with D perhaps TRBD1 (6 bases). Trimming pared 4 bases from V and 2 bases from J, leaving 11 bases between. CDR1 is DFQATT, CDR2 SNEGSKA, per germline (reference sequence). The CDR3 is 13 amino acids. In DNA, the CDR3 is TGCAGTGCTAAAGGGGGAGAAAACACTGAAGCTTTCTTT. It specifies CSAKGGENTEAFF.

This CDR3 reads CASSEDGGPQHF. The DNA for the CDR3 is TGTGCCAGCAGTGAAGATGGCGGGCCCCAGCATTTT. The V call is TRBV2, the J call TRBJ1-5, with D uncertain. Germline V CDR1 and CDR2: SNHLY, FYNNEI. V was trimmed by 1 base and J by 9 bases, leaving 7 bases between them. The CDR3 totals 12 residues.

The chain has TRBV10-3 and TRBJ1-1; D unresolved. The ends were cut back, 1 base at V and 3 bases at J, with 6 bases in the middle. The CDR3 runs to 13 residues. Germline CDR1 reads ENHRY; CDR2 reads SYGVKD. CDR3 protein: CAISEFGDTEAFF. In DNA, the CDR3 is TGTGCCATCAGTGAGTTTGGGGACACTGAAGCTTTCTTT.

The gene calls are TRBV6-5 and TRBJ1-6, with no clear D. CDR1 is MNHEY, CDR2 SVGAGI, per germline. Trimming took off 0 bases at V and 12 bases at J, with 12 bases between the two ends. The CDR3 has 14 amino acids. CDR3 sequence: CASSYSYGDLPLHF. The CDR3 DNA follows: TGTGCCAGCAGTTACTCGTACGGGGATTTACCCCTCCACTTT.

This clonotype was detected once. The gene calls are TRBV10-2 and TRBJ2-5, with D possibly TRBD1 on 5 matching bases. Germline V gene data show CDR1 as WSHSY and CDR2 as SAAADI. The CDR3 contains 17 residues. The V end lost 4 bases, the J end lost 9 bases, and 27 bases lay between the germline ends. The CDR3 here is CASSGVQGILSNQPQYF. For the CDR3, the DNA is TGCGCCAGCAGTGGGGTCCAGGGCATCCTAAGCAATCAGCCCCAGTACTTC.

The chain employs TRBV2 and TRBJ2-7; 11 bases match TRBD1. The V and J ends lost 4 bases and 5 bases, in that order; junction bases with no gene match: 4. CDR3 length equals 14 residues. The germline gives CDR1 SNHLY, CDR2 FYNNEI. CDR3 amino acids: CASSARTGGDEQYF. CDR3 DNA: TGTGCCAGCAGTGCCAGGACAGGGGGCGACGAGCAGTACTTC. The complete variable domain, with remaining parts taken from reference TRBV2 and TRBJ2-7, reads EPEVTQTPSHQVTQMGQEVILRCVPISNHLYFYWYRQILGQKVEFLVSFYNNEISEKSEIFDDQFSVERPDGSNFTLKIRSTKLEDSAMYFCASSARTGGDEQYFGPGTRLTVT.

This clonotype turned up a few times. The chain combines TRBV7-9 with TRBJ1-2; D uncertain. The CDR3 totals 12 residues. Germline V CDR1 and CDR2: SEHNR, FQNEAQ (reference sequence). Trimming pared 6 bases from V and 10 bases from J, leaving 15 bases between. The DNA for the CDR3 is TGTGCCAGCAGAATTGGTGGGGTCCCCTACACCTTC. Translated: CASRIGGVPYTF.